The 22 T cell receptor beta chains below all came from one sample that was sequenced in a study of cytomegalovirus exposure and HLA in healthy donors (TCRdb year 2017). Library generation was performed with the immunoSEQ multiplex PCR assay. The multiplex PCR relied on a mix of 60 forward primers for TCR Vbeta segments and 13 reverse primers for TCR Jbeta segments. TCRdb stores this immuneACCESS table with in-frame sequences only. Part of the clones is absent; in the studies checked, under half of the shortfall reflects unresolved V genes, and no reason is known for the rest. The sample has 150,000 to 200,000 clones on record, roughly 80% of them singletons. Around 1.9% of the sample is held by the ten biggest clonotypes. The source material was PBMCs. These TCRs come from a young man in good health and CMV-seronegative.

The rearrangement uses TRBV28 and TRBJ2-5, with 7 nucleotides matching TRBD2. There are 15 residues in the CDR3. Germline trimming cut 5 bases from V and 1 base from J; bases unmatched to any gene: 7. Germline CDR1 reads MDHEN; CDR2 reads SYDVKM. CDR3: CASSPLSGFQETQYF. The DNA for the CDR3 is TGTGCCAGCAGTCCCCTTAGCGGGTTCCAAGAGACCCAGTACTTC.

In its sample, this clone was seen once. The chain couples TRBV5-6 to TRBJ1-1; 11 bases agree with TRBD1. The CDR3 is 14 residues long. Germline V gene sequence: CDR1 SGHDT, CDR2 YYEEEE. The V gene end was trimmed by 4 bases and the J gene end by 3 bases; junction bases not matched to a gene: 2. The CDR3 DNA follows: TGTGCCAGCAGCCCGGGACAGGGGGACACTGAAGCTTTCTTT. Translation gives CASSPGQGDTEAFF.

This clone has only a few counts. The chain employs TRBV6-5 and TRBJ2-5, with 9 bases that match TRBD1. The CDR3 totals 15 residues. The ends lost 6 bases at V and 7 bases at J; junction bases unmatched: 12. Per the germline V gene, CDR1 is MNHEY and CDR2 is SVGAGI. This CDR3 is CASRRPGQGVWTQYF. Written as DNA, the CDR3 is TGTGCCAGCAGGCGACCGGGACAGGGTGTTTGGACCCAGTACTTC.

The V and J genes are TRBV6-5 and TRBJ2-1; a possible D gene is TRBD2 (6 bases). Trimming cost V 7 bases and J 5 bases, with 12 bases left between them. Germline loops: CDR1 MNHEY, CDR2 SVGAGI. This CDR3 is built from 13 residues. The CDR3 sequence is CASNRGSNNEQFF. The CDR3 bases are TGTGCCAGCAACCGGGGGTCAAACAATGAGCAGTTCTTC.

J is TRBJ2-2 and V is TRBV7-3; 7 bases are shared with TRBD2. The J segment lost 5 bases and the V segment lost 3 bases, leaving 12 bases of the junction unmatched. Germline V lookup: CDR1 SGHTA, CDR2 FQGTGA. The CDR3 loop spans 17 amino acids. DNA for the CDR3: TGTGCCAGCAGCTTCTCGAGGGAGGGAGGGGAGACCGGGGAGCTGTTTTTT. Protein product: CASSFSREGGETGELFF.

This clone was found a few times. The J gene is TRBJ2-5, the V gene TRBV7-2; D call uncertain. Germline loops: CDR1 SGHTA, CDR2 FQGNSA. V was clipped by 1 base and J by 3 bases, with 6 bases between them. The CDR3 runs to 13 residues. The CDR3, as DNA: TGTGCCAGCAGCTTAGTAGTTAAAGAGACCCAGTACTTC. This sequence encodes CASSLVVKETQYF.

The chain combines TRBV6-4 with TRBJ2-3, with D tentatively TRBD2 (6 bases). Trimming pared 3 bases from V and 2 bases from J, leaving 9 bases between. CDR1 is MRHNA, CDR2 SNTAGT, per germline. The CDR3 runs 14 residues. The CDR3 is CASSDGGDTDTQYF. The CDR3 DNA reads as TGTGCCAGCAGTGATGGAGGGGACACAGATACGCAGTATTTT.

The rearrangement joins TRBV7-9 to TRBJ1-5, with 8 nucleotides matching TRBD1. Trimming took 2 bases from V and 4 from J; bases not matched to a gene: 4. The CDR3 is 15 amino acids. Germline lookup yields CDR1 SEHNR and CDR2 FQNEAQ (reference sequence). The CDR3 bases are TGTGCCAGCAGCTTACAGGGGGCAGGTAATCAGCCCCAGCATTTT. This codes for CASSLQGAGNQPQHF.

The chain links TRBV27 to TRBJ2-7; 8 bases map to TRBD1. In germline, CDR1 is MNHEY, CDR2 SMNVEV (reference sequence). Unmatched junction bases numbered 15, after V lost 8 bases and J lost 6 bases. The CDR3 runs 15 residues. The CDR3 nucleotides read TGTGCCAGCGTCTTCTTCGGGACAGGACACCTCGAGCAGTACTTC. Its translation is CASVFFGTGHLEQYF.

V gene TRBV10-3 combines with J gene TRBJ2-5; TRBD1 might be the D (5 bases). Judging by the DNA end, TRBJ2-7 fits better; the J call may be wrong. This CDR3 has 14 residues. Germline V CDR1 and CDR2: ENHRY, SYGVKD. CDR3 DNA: TGTGCCATCAGTGAGTCGGGGCCCACCGGCGAGCAGTACTTC. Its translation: CAISESGPTGEQYF.

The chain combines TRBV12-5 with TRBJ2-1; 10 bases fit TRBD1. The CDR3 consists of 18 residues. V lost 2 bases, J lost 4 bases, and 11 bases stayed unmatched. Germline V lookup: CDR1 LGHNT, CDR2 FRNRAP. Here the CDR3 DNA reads TGTGCTAGTGGTTTGCCTACCCCCCGGGACAGGGGTTACAATGAGCAGTTCTTC. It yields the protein CASGLPTPRDRGYNEQFF.

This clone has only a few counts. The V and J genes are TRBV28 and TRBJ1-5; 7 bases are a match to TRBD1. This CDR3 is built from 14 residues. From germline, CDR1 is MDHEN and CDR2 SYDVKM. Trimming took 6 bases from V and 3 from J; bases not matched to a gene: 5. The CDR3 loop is CASSPTGVNQPQHF. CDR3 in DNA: TGTGCCAGCAGCCCCACAGGGGTCAATCAGCCCCAGCATTTT.

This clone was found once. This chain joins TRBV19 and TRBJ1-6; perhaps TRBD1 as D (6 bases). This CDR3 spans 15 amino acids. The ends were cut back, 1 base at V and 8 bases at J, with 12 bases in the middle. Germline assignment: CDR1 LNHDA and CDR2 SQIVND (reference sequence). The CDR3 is CASSIVARGDSPLHF. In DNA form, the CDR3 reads TGTGCCAGTAGTATAGTCGCCAGGGGTGATTCACCCCTCCACTTT.

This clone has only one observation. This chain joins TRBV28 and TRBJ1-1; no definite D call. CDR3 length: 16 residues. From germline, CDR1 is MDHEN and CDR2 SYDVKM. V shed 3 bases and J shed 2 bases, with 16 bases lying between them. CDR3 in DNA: TGTGCCAGCAGTTTCTTCGCAGGTCGGTTCAACACTGAAGCTTTCTTT. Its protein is CASSFFAGRFNTEAFF.

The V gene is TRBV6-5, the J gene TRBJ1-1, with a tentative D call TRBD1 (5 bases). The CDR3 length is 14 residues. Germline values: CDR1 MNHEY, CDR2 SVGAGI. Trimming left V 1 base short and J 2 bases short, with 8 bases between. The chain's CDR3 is CASSYYRGNTEAFF. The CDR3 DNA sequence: TGTGCCAGCAGTTACTATAGGGGTAACACTGAAGCTTTCTTT.

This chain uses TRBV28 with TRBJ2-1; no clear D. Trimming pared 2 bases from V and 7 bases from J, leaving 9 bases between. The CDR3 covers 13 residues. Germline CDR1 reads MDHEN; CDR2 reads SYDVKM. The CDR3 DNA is TGTGCCAGCAGTTTAAGTGTTCGGAATGAGCAGTTCTTC. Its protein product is CASSLSVRNEQFF.

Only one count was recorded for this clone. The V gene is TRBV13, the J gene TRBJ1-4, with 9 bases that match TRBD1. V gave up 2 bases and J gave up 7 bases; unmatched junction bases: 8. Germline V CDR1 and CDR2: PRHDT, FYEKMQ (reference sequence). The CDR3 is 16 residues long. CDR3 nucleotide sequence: TGTGCCAGCAGCTTAAGGGACAGGGTCGCTACTGAAAAACTGTTTTTT. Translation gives CASSLRDRVATEKLFF.

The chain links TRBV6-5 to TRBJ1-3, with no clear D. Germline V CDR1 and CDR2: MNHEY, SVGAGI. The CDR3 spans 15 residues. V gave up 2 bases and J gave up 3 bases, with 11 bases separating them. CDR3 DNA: TGTGCCAGCAGTTACGCAGGTCCGGATGGAAACACCATATATTTT. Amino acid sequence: CASSYAGPDGNTIYF.

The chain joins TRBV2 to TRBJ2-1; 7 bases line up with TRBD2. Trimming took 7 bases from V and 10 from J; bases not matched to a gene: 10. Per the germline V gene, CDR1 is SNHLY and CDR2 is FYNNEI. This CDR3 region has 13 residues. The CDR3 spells CASNRAGPVEQFF. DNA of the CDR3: TGTGCCAGCAACCGAGCGGGGCCGGTGGAGCAGTTCTTC.

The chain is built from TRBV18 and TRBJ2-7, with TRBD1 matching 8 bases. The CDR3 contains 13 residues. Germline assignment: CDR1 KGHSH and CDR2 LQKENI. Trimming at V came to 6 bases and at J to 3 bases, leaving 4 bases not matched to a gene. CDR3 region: CASSDRGVYEQYF. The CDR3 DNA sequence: TGTGCCAGCTCCGACAGGGGCGTCTACGAGCAGTACTTC. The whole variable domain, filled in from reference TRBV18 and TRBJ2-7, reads NAGVMQNPRHLVRRRGQEARLRCSPMKGHSHVYWYRQLPEEGLKFMVYLQKENIIDESGMPKERFSAEFPKEGPSILRIQQVVRGDSAAYFCASSDRGVYEQYFGPGTRLTVT.

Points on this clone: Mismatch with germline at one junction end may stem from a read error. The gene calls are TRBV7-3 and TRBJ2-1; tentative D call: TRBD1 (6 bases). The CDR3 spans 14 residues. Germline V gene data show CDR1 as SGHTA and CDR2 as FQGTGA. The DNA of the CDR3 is TGTGTCAGCAGCTTATTGGACAGTCACAATGAGCAGTTCTTC. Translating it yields CVSSLLDSHNEQFF.

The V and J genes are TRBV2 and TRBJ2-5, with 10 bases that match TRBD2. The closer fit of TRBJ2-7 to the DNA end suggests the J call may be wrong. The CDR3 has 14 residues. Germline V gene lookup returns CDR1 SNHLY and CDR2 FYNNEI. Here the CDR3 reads CASRLSGRGYEQYF. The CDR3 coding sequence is TGTGCCAGCAGATTAAGCGGGAGGGGGTACGAGCAGTACTTC.